Listed here are 32 T cell receptor beta chains from one sample, sequenced in a study of cytomegalovirus exposure and HLA in healthy donors. Primers: 60 Vbeta forward and 13 Jbeta reverse. Measured with immunoSEQ multiplex PCR; TCRdb has only the in-frame clones, and not every one. The sample has roughly 140,000 clones, approximately 80% seen once. Sample: PBMCs. The receptors here all came from a young man in good health and CMV-seropositive.

This clone was observed a few times. The CDR3 reads CASSLGGGALPYEQYF. In nucleotides, the CDR3 is TGCGCCAGCAGCCTCGGCGGGGGTGCCCTCCCCTACGAGCAGTACTTC. The chain recombines TRBV4-3 with TRBJ2-7; 7 positions match TRBD2. The ends lost 4 bases at V and 2 bases at J; junction bases unmatched: 11. CDR3 size: 16 residues. CDR1 and CDR2 from the germline V gene are LGHNA and YSLEER.

The chain employs TRBV10-2 and TRBJ1-2, with TRBD1 as a possible D gene (6 bases). The CDR3 totals 15 residues. V lost 0 bases and J 8 bases, leaving 16 bases between the germline ends. Germline V gives CDR1 WSHSY, CDR2 SAAADI. CDR3 sequence reads: CASSESYRDRAGYTF. The CDR3 nucleotides are TGCGCCAGCAGTGAGTCGTACAGGGACCGAGCCGGCTACACCTTC.

The CDR3 spells CASSSGTGLYEQYF. CDR3 coding DNA: TGTGCCAGCAGCTCGGGGACAGGGCTATACGAGCAGTACTTC. V is TRBV7-2 and J is TRBJ2-7; 9 positions match TRBD1. J was trimmed by 4 bases and V by 4 bases; bases with no gene match: 5. Germline V gene sequence: CDR1 SGHTA, CDR2 FQGNSA. There are 14 residues in the CDR3.

The gene calls are TRBV10-3 and TRBJ2-3; D is uncertain. Germline assignment: CDR1 ENHRY and CDR2 SYGVKD. V was trimmed by 6 bases and J by 0 bases, leaving 10 bases between them. This CDR3 has 14 residues. CDR3 DNA sequence: TGTGCCATCAGCGGAGTGCCGAGCACAGATACGCAGTATTTT. Its translation: CAISGVPSTDTQYF.

The chain carries TRBV7-8 and TRBJ2-7; possible D gene TRBD1, 5 bases. This CDR3 has 15 amino acids. Germline-derived CDR1 and CDR2 are SGHVS and FQNEAQ. The V and J ends lost 0 bases and 2 bases respectively, with 11 bases between them. CDR3 sequence (DNA): TGTGCCAGCAGCTTAGCGCAAGGGGCGACCTACGAGCAGTACTTC. Translated: CASSLAQGATYEQYF.

The rearrangement links TRBV6-1 to TRBJ2-3, with 12 positions matching TRBD2. The germline gives CDR1 MNHNS, CDR2 SASEGT. Trimming removed 9 bases from V and 2 bases from J; junction bases left unmatched: 6. This CDR3 comprises 15 residues. CDR3 loop: CASLAGGLHTDTQYF. In DNA form, the CDR3 reads TGTGCCAGTCTAGCGGGGGGGCTCCACACAGATACGCAGTATTTT.

There are a few counts of this clone. The V gene is TRBV6-5, the J gene TRBJ2-3; a possible D gene is TRBD1 (6 bases). V was clipped by 5 bases and J by 4 bases, with 7 bases between them. CDR1 is MNHEY, CDR2 SVGAGI, per germline. The CDR3 has 12 residues. CDR3 bases: TGTGCCAGCAGTAACAGGGCAGATACGCAGTATTTT. Its translation: CASSNRADTQYF.

The rearrangement joins TRBV15 to TRBJ2-3; D might be TRBD2 (6 bases). V lost 1 base to trimming and J lost 2 bases, with 13 bases between them. Per the germline V gene, CDR1 is LNHNV and CDR2 is YYDKDF (reference sequence). This CDR3 has 16 residues. The CDR3 region has the DNA TGTGCCACCAGCAGAGTTCCCGGGGACTCCACAGATACGCAGTATTTT. Translated, it gives CATSRVPGDSTDTQYF.

A single count supports this clone. The gene calls are TRBV27 and TRBJ2-7, with 7 bases that match TRBD1. After removal of 7 bases from V and 1 base from J, the junction contained 10 bases not matched to a gene. The length of the CDR3 is 15 residues. Looked up from germline, CDR1 is MNHEY and CDR2 is SMNVEV (reference sequence). CDR3 in amino acids: CASTSQLGQSYEQYF. The CDR3, as DNA: TGTGCCAGCACCTCCCAGCTGGGACAGTCCTACGAGCAGTACTTC.

The gene calls are TRBV30 and TRBJ2-2, with D tentatively TRBD1 (5 bases). CDR1 is GTSNPN and CDR2 is SVGIG in the germline V gene (reference sequence). CDR3 length: 11 residues. V was pared by 3 bases and J by 7 bases, with 6 bases between. DNA for the CDR3: TGTGCCTGGAGGGACAACGGGGAGCTGTTTTTT. It yields the protein CAWRDNGELFF.

V usage is TRBV28 and J usage is TRBJ2-1; 8 nucleotides line up with TRBD1. CDR3 length equals 14 residues. The V gene's germline CDR1 is MDHEN and CDR2 SYDVKM. V dropped 2 bases and J dropped 7; count of bases not matched to a gene: 4. CDR3 DNA sequence: TGTGCCAGCAGTTTAGGGCAGGGGGCAAATGAGCAGTTCTTC. Residues: CASSLGQGANEQFF.

V and J are TRBV7-6 and TRBJ2-3; 10 bases are shared with TRBD2. V shed 1 base, J shed 1 base, and the junction held 5 bases outside the gene matches. The CDR3 consists of 17 residues. The germline CDR1 and CDR2 sequences are SGHVS and FNYEAQ. The CDR3 nucleotides read TGTGCCAGCAGCTTAGGGTCTAGCGGGAGAGGCACAGATACGCAGTATTTT. This codes for CASSLGSSGRGTDTQYF.

This clone occurred once. The rearrangement links TRBV7-9 to TRBJ1-1, with a possible D match to TRBD1 (5 bases). V dropped 5 bases and J dropped 6 bases, with 13 bases sitting between them. The length of the CDR3 is 13 residues. CDR1 SEHNR and CDR2 FQNEAQ come from the germline V gene (reference sequence). The CDR3 DNA reads TGTGCCAGCAGCCCCGAGGGAGGGGCTGAAGCTTTCTTT. Its protein is CASSPEGGAEAFF.

The chain recombines TRBV18 with TRBJ2-5; 7 bases fit TRBD1. The end of the DNA fits TRBJ2-7 better, so the J call may be wrong. This CDR3 region has 13 residues. Looked up from germline, CDR1 is KGHSH and CDR2 is LQKENI. CDR3 residues: CASSQQGSYEQYF. The CDR3 coding sequence is TGTGCCAGCTCACAACAGGGGTCCTACGAGCAGTACTTC.

The sample holds one count of this clone. The chain joins TRBV19 to TRBJ2-1; TRBD2 matches 7 bases. The germline CDR1 and CDR2 sequences are LNHDA and SQIVND (reference sequence). The CDR3 sequence is 15 residues long. V shed 7 bases and J 0 bases; nucleotides not matched to a gene: 6. As DNA, the CDR3 is TGTGCCAGTAACATTGGGGGGGGCTCCTACAATGAGCAGTTCTTC. As protein: CASNIGGGSYNEQFF.

The chain links TRBV28 to TRBJ2-5; 10 nucleotides line up with TRBD2. CDR1 is MDHEN, CDR2 SYDVKM, per germline. CDR3 length: 15 amino acids. The V gene end was trimmed by 5 bases and the J gene end by 4 bases; junction bases not matched to a gene: 7. The CDR3 loop is CASSTRLAGAETQYF. CDR3 in DNA: TGTGCCAGCAGTACCCGTCTAGCGGGAGCAGAGACCCAGTACTTC.

The J gene is TRBJ1-1, the V gene TRBV30, with D maybe TRBD1 (5 bases). Trimming stripped 1 base from V and 1 base from J, with 7 bases between. CDR1 is GTSNPN and CDR2 is SVGIG in the germline V gene (reference sequence). The CDR3 has 13 amino acids. CDR3 residues: CAWSDRTNTEAFF. The CDR3 nucleotides are TGTGCCTGGAGTGACAGGACGAACACTGAAGCTTTCTTT.

The V and J genes are TRBV12-5 and TRBJ1-1; D unresolved. This CDR3 has 17 residues. The ends were cut back, 1 base at V and 2 bases at J, with 17 bases in the middle. Germline loops: CDR1 LGHNT, CDR2 FRNRAP. For the CDR3, the DNA is TGTGCTAGTGGTTTGGATACCTTAGAGGGAGAAAACACTGAAGCTTTCTTT. Translation: CASGLDTLEGENTEAFF.

The CDR3 DNA sequence: TGTGCCTGGACCAAGGTACAGGGCACCGGGGAGCTGTTTTTT. Its translation: CAWTKVQGTGELFF. This chain joins TRBV30 and TRBJ2-2; weak D call: TRBD1 (6 bases). V dropped 4 bases and J dropped 4 bases, with 13 bases sitting between them. Germline V gene lookup returns CDR1 GTSNPN and CDR2 SVGIG (reference sequence). This CDR3 has 14 residues.

This clone has a handful of counts. CDR3 loop: CASSSPGLAGVETQYF. DNA of the CDR3: TGTGCCAGCAGTTCTCCGGGACTAGCGGGAGTCGAGACCCAGTACTTC. V is TRBV25-1 and J is TRBJ2-5; TRBD2 matches at 14 bases. This CDR3 contains 16 residues. CDR1 is MGHDK and CDR2 is SYGVNS in the germline V gene. V lost 5 bases to trimming and J lost 5 bases; unmatched junction nucleotides: 7.

The chain uses TRBV5-4 and TRBJ2-3; D is perhaps TRBD2 (6 bases). Looked up from germline, CDR1 is SGHNT and CDR2 is YYREEE (reference sequence). V lost 4 bases to trimming and J lost 1 base, with 13 bases between them. The length of the CDR3 is 15 residues. The CDR3 bases are TGTGCCAGCAGCCCCTCGGGGGTGGGCACAGATACGCAGTATTTT. Protein sequence: CASSPSGVGTDTQYF.

This clone has a handful of counts. The genes are TRBV4-3 and TRBJ2-7; 11 bases are shared with TRBD1. The CDR3 loop spans 16 amino acids. The V gene's germline CDR1 is LGHNA and CDR2 YSLEER. The trim removed 1 base at V and 2 bases at J, leaving 4 bases unmatched. The CDR3 is CASSQGEGQGAYEQYF. In DNA, the CDR3 is TGCGCCAGCAGCCAAGGGGAGGGACAGGGGGCCTACGAGCAGTACTTC.

This clone was observed a handful of times. The chain combines TRBV5-1 with TRBJ2-2; tentative D call: TRBD2 (5 bases). The V end was cut by 4 bases, the J end by 1 base, with 11 bases between. CDR1 is SGHRS and CDR2 is YFSETQ in the germline V gene. The CDR3 is made up of 15 amino acids. The CDR3 here is CASSTRTVNTGELFF. The CDR3 nucleotides are TGCGCCAGCAGCACAAGGACTGTGAACACCGGGGAGCTGTTTTTT. The whole variable domain, remainder taken from reference TRBV5-1 and TRBJ2-2, is KAGVTQTPRYLIKTRGQQVTLSCSPISGHRSVSWYQQTPGQGLQFLFEYFSETQRNKGNFPGRFSGRQFSNSRSEMNVSTLELGDSALYLCASSTRTVNTGELFFGEGSRLTVL.

V gene TRBV9 combines with J gene TRBJ1-4; D not resolved. There are 16 residues in the CDR3. The germline V gene has CDR1 SGDLS and CDR2 YYNGEE. V was shortened by 1 base and J by 8 bases, with 18 bases between the two germline ends. The CDR3 loop reads CASSVNPSRGIEKLFF. The CDR3 DNA sequence: TGTGCCAGCAGCGTAAATCCGAGCCGAGGGATCGAAAAACTGTTTTTT. Together with reference TRBV9 and TRBJ1-4, the CDR3 gives the full variable domain: DSGVTQTPKHLITATGQRVTLRCSPRSGDLSVYWYQQSLDQGLQFLIQYYNGEERAKGNILERFSAQQFPDLHSELNLSSLELGDSALYFCASSVNPSRGIEKLFFGSGTQLSVL.

This clone was counted only a few times. The rearrangement joins TRBV12-5 to TRBJ2-2; TRBD1 is a possible D gene (6 bases). The germline V and J ends were trimmed by 4 bases and 2 bases, with 11 bases remaining between them. The CDR3 is made up of 15 amino acids. Looked up from germline, CDR1 is LGHNT and CDR2 is FRNRAP. Here the CDR3 DNA reads TGTGCTAGTGGTTCTTGGACAGATAACACCGGGGAGCTGTTTTTT. It is translated as CASGSWTDNTGELFF.

This chain joins TRBV7-9 and TRBJ2-2, with 7 bases lining up with TRBD2. Trimming at V came to 5 bases and at J to 3 bases, leaving 9 bases not matched to a gene. The CDR3 sequence is 16 residues long. Germline V CDR1 and CDR2: SEHNR, FQNEAQ (reference sequence). The CDR3 spells CASSPGQRGDTGELFF. DNA for the CDR3: TGTGCCAGCAGCCCTGGTCAGCGGGGCGACACCGGGGAGCTGTTTTTT.

CDR3 nucleotide sequence: TGCAGTGCTACCACAAACTATGGCTACACCTTC. Translating it yields CSATTNYGYTF. The chain links TRBV20-1 to TRBJ1-2; no clear D. Trimming took 4 bases from V and 2 from J, leaving 5 bases between them. Germline V gives CDR1 DFQATT, CDR2 SNEGSKA (reference sequence). The CDR3 extends over 11 amino acids.

This clone showed up just a few times. This sequence joins TRBV18 and TRBJ1-3; 7 nucleotides agree with TRBD1. Germline V gene sequence: CDR1 KGHSH, CDR2 LQKENI. The trim removed 6 bases at V and 0 bases at J, leaving 5 bases unmatched. The CDR3 is 15 amino acids. CDR3 residues: CASSRGQVSGNTIYF. The CDR3 coding sequence is TGTGCCAGCTCCCGAGGACAGGTCTCTGGAAACACCATATATTTT.

This rearrangement joins TRBV2 to TRBJ2-7; TRBD1 might be the D (5 bases). Per germline, CDR1 SNHLY and CDR2 FYNNEI. This CDR3 spans 17 amino acids. Trimming shortened V by 2 bases and J by 5 bases, and 22 bases separated the two germline ends. The CDR3 DNA reads TGTGCCAGCAGTGAATATAGGGGTAAGACTTTTGCCAACGAGCAGTACTTC. Residues: CASSEYRGKTFANEQYF.

This clone has more than one count but fewer than ten. V is TRBV18 and J is TRBJ1-4; D may be TRBD1 (5 bases). This CDR3 spans 13 amino acids. V lost 5 bases, J lost 8 bases, and 12 bases lay in between. Germline V lookup: CDR1 KGHSH, CDR2 LQKENI. The CDR3 coding sequence is TGTGCCAGCTCAGGCCAGGGTGGAGAAAAACTGTTTTTT. Protein sequence: CASSGQGGEKLFF.

This sequence joins TRBV19 and TRBJ2-2; 7 bases match TRBD1. Germline assignment: CDR1 LNHDA and CDR2 SQIVND (reference sequence). The CDR3 loop spans 15 amino acids. J gave up 4 bases and V 5 bases, and 7 bases lay outside the gene matches. The CDR3 DNA reads as TGTGCCAGTAGTCCGGACAGGCGGCCCACCGGGGAGCTGTTTTTT. Translated: CASSPDRRPTGELFF.

CDR3 nucleotide sequence: TGTGCCAGCAGCCCTTGGACTCCTGACGAGCAGTACTTC. Translating gives CASSPWTPDEQYF. The chain combines TRBV7-9 with TRBJ2-7; D possibly corresponds to TRBD2 (5 bases). Trimming removed 5 bases from V and 5 bases from J, with 13 bases in between. The V gene's germline CDR1 is SEHNR and CDR2 FQNEAQ (reference sequence). This CDR3 spans 13 amino acids.